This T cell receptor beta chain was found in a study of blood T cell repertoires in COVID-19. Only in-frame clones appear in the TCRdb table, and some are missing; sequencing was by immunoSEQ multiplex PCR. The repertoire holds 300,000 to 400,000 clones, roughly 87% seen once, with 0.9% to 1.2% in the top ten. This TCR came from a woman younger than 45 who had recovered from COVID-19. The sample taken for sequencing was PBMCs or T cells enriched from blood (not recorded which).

This CDR3 is CASSDSPEAFF. The CDR3 nucleotides read TGTGCCAGCAGTGACAGTCCTGAAGCTTTCTTT. This chain connects TRBV2 to TRBJ1-1, with D unclear. Germline V gene data show CDR1 as SNHLY and CDR2 as FYNNEI. Trimming took off 3 bases at V and 6 bases at J, with 5 bases between the two ends. The CDR3 sequence is 11 residues long.